These 15 T cell receptor beta chains originate from one sample sequenced in a study of CD8+ T cells in alopecia areata. Treatment of the sample: oral pan-JAK inhibitor, 5-10 mg twice daily. It was cDNA, reverse transcribed from extracted RNA, that served as the sequencing template. Some clones are missing from TCRdb's copy, which holds only in-frame ones; the method was immunoSEQ multiplex PCR. The sample includes hundreds of thousands of clones, 66% seen only once; the top ten take 1.2%. The sequencing here drew on CD4+ T cells sorted from blood, taken around week 46, from a patient treated with tofacitinib. The receptor source for this set is a human donor with alopecia areata.

A single count supports this clone. The chain couples TRBV30 to TRBJ1-3; the D gene is possibly TRBD1 (5 bases). CDR1 and CDR2 (germline): GTSNPN, SVGIG (reference sequence). The CDR3 has 11 residues. V lost 6 bases, J lost 7 bases, and 10 bases lay in between. The CDR3 DNA reads as TGTGCCTGCCGGGGGGAGAACACCATATATTTT. Protein: CACRGENTIYF.

This clone came up once. The chain uses TRBV29-1 and TRBJ2-7; TRBD2 might be the D (5 bases). Trimming shortened V by 5 bases and J by 2 bases, and 13 bases separated the two germline ends. This CDR3 spans 13 amino acids. The germline gives CDR1 SQVTM, CDR2 ANQGSEA. The CDR3 spells CSVRGRTTYEQYF. As DNA, the CDR3 is TGCAGCGTTAGAGGGCGGACCACCTACGAGCAGTACTTC.

V and J are TRBV25-1 and TRBJ2-7; D perhaps matches TRBD1 (5 bases). CDR3 length equals 14 residues. Trimming took 1 base from V and 1 from J, leaving 8 bases between them. Germline lookup yields CDR1 MGHDK and CDR2 SYGVNS. CDR3 DNA: TGTGCCAGCAGTGAATCGGCAGGGTCCTACGAGCAGTACTTC. Translation: CASSESAGSYEQYF.

This clone was counted a few times. The rearrangement uses TRBV6-6 and TRBJ1-2; no reliable D call. CDR1 and CDR2 from the germline V gene are MNHNY and SVGAGI (reference sequence). V was pared by 4 bases and J by 2 bases, with 8 bases between. The CDR3 contains 13 residues. CDR3 in DNA: TGTGCCAGCAGTTCGATGGAGAACTATGGCTACACCTTC. Protein sequence: CASSSMENYGYTF.

This sequence joins TRBV5-1 and TRBJ1-1; D unresolved. This CDR3 comprises 14 residues. Germline V gene lookup returns CDR1 SGHRS and CDR2 YFSETQ. Between the trimmed V and J ends, which lost 0 bases and 2 bases, there was a span of 8 bases. CDR3 region: CASSLALGNTEAFF. CDR3 sequence (DNA): TGCGCCAGCAGCTTGGCCTTAGGTAACACTGAAGCTTTCTTT.

The V gene is TRBV7-9, the J gene TRBJ1-5; D remains ambiguous. The CDR3 contains 12 residues. The germline V and J ends were trimmed by 1 base and 6 bases, with 4 bases remaining between them. The germline V gene has CDR1 SEHNR and CDR2 FQNEAQ (reference sequence). CDR3 sequence: CASSLDSQPQHF. CDR3 bases: TGTGCCAGCAGCTTAGATTCTCAGCCCCAGCATTTT.

This clone showed up just a few times. The chain recombines TRBV6-5 with TRBJ2-7, with D tentatively TRBD2 (5 bases). Germline V CDR1 and CDR2: MNHEY, SVGAGI. The V end was cut by 5 bases, the J end by 2 bases, with 10 bases between. This CDR3 is 13 amino acids long. CDR3 sequence: CASSRGPTYEQYF. The CDR3 DNA is TGTGCCAGCAGTCGGGGTCCAACCTACGAGCAGTACTTC.

The chain is built from TRBV2 and TRBJ2-4, with D uncertain. Germline V gene lookup returns CDR1 SNHLY and CDR2 FYNNEI. V dropped 6 bases and J dropped 9 bases, with 12 bases sitting between them. CDR3 length equals 12 residues. The CDR3 loop is CASSPRHRIQYF. DNA for the CDR3: TGTGCCAGCAGCCCTCGTCATCGCATTCAGTACTTC.

This clone has only a few counts. The chain is built from TRBV29-1 and TRBJ1-2, with unresolved D. The CDR3 is 12 residues long. Germline CDR1 and CDR2: SQVTM and ANQGSEA. Trimming stripped 6 bases from V and 4 bases from J, with 12 bases between. The CDR3 reads CSVSGVGYGYTF. The CDR3 nucleotides are TGCAGCGTCTCCGGGGTTGGCTATGGCTACACCTTC. Full variable domain (missing parts from reference TRBV29-1 and TRBJ1-2): SAVISQKPSRDICQRGTSLTIQCQVDSQVTMMFWYRQQPGQSLTLIATANQGSEATYESGFVIDKFPISRPNLTFSTLTVSNMSPEDSSIYLCSVSGVGYGYTFGSGTRLTVV.

This clone was seen only once. The CDR3 sequence: CASSLSAGAVETQYF. The CDR3 DNA reads TGTGCCAGCAGCTTATCAGCGGGGGCCGTGGAGACCCAGTACTTC. J is TRBJ2-5 and V is TRBV7-8, with 8 bases identical to TRBD2. V was clipped by 2 bases and J by 5 bases; unmatched bases: 7. The CDR3 is 15 amino acids. Per germline, CDR1 SGHVS and CDR2 FQNEAQ.

The chain couples TRBV15 to TRBJ2-3; perhaps TRBD2 as D (5 bases). Germline assignment: CDR1 LNHNV and CDR2 YYDKDF (reference sequence). Trimming took 5 bases from V and 6 from J, leaving 12 bases between them. The CDR3 has 13 residues. The CDR3 is CATSGSPGDTQYF. The DNA for the CDR3 is TGTGCCACCAGCGGGAGCCCCGGCGATACGCAGTATTTT. Combining the CDR3 with reference TRBV15 and TRBJ2-3 gives the whole variable domain DAMVIQNPRYQVTQFGKPVTLSCSQTLNHNVMYWYQQKSSQAPKLLFHYYDKDFNNEADTPDNFQSRRPNTSFCFLDIRSPGLGDTAMYLCATSGSPGDTQYFGPGTRLTVL.

The chain is built from TRBV6-1 and TRBJ2-2; D assignment may be TRBD1 or TRBD2 (6 bases each). Germline V gives CDR1 MNHNS, CDR2 SASEGT. Trimming removed 4 bases from V and 7 bases from J, with 16 bases in between. CDR3 length: 15 residues. The CDR3 spells CASSALSGAVGELFF. For the CDR3, the DNA is TGTGCCAGCAGTGCCCTCTCGGGGGCCGTCGGGGAGCTGTTTTTT.

The chain couples TRBV29-1 to TRBJ2-2; no clear D gene. CDR1 and CDR2 from the germline V gene are SQVTM and ANQGSEA. The CDR3 is made up of 13 amino acids. Trimming left V 5 bases short and J 3 bases short, with 10 bases between. The CDR3 is CSVRSQYTGELFF. For the CDR3, the DNA is TGCAGCGTTCGTAGCCAGTACACCGGGGAGCTGTTTTTT.

About this clone: The sample contains more than one DNA sequence encoding this CDR3. The genes are TRBV7-2 and TRBJ1-2; 7 nucleotides agree with TRBD1. CDR3 length: 13 residues. Germline CDR1 SGHTA, CDR2 FQGNSA. V dropped 3 bases and J dropped 5; count of bases not matched to a gene: 3. In DNA form, the CDR3 reads TGTGCCAGCAGCTTGGGGACAGAGTATGGCTACACCTTC. Protein sequence: CASSLGTEYGYTF.

The rearrangement links TRBV7-8 to TRBJ1-4; D uncertain. V lost 4 bases to trimming and J lost 2 bases, with 14 bases between them. This CDR3 region has 16 residues. CDR1 and CDR2 (germline): SGHVS, FQNEAQ. CDR3 residues: CASSSWKDLTNEKLFF. The DNA for the CDR3 is TGTGCCAGCAGCTCATGGAAGGATCTGACTAATGAAAAACTGTTTTTT. The entire variable domain, with the rest obtained from reference TRBV7-8 and TRBJ1-4, is as follows: GAGVSQSPRYKVAKRGQDVALRCDPISGHVSLFWYQQALGQGPEFLTYFQNEAQLDKSGLPSDRFFAERPEGSVSTLKIQRTQQEDSAVYLCASSSWKDLTNEKLFFGSGTQLSVL.